The entry that follows covers one TCR beta chain sequence. Measured with immunoSEQ multiplex PCR; TCRdb has only the in-frame clones, and not every one. The table has roughly 76,000 clones, 75% to 95% seen once. This sample is part of a study of technical replicates of blood from a few donors. CDR3 size: 14 residues. The germline gives CDR1 LNHDA, CDR2 SQIVND (reference sequence). V was pared by 6 bases and J by 4 bases, with 12 bases between. Sequenced input: T cells isolated from PBMCs. This rearrangement joins TRBV19 to TRBJ2-2; D gene unclear. The origin of this receptor is a human donor in good health. Some clones in this sample may be carry-over from other donors' samples. CDR3 bases: TGTGCCAGTAGGCAGGCTACATCCACCGGGGAGCTGTTTTTT. The encoded protein is CASRQATSTGELFF.